This TCR beta chain was sequenced in a study of spatial heterogeneity in lung cancer. Study background: Available follow-up PBMC samples, collected a median of roughly two years post-resection, were sequenced. More than eight raw reads, on average, carried each unique TCR and UMI combination.

Sample time point: blood at routine non-recurrence follow-up after resection. Every TCR cDNA molecule bore a unique molecular identifier. Via MiXCR, TCRdb re-called the 5' RACE reads, giving one row per CDR3 protein. The sample yields roughly 99,000 distinct CDR3 sequences, approximately 19% seen once. This CDR3 comprises 14 residues. Germline V gene lookup returns CDR1 SGHRS and CDR2 YFSETQ. Trimming pared 0 bases from V and 7 bases from J, leaving 11 bases between. This material consisted of PBMCs, taken at follow-up. The sequence was collected from a male donor with early-stage non-small cell lung cancer. The V gene is TRBV5-1, the J gene TRBJ2-1; D might be TRBD1 (5 bases). The CDR3 reads CASSLVQGMNEQFF. The DNA of the CDR3 is TGCGCCAGCAGCTTGGTTCAGGGAATGAATGAGCAGTTCTTC.